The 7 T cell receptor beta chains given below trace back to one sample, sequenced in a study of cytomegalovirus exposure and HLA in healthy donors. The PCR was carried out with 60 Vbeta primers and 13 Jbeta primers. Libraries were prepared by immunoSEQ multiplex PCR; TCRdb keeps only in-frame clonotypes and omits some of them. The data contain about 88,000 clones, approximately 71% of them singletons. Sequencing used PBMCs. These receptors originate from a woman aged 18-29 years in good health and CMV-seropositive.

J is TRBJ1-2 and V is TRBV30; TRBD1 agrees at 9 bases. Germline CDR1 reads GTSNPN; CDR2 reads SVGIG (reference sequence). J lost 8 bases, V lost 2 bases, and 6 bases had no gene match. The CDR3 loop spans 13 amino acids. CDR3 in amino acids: CAWSPGTGLGYTF. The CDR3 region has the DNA TGTGCCTGGAGTCCCGGGACAGGGTTGGGCTACACCTTC. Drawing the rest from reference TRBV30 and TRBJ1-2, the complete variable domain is SQTIHQWPATLVQPVGSPLSLECTVEGTSNPNLYWYRQAAGRGLQLLFYSVGIGQISSEVPQNLSASRPQDRQFILSSKKLLLSDSGFYLCAWSPGTGLGYTFGSGTRLTVV.

The CDR3 DNA is TGTGCCAGCAGCCAAGATAAAGGGGTTCTGGAGAATGGCTACACCTTC. As protein: CASSQDKGVLENGYTF. The chain joins TRBV4-2 to TRBJ1-2; the D gene is possibly TRBD1 (5 bases). The CDR3 sequence is 16 residues long. V was pared by 0 bases and J by 6 bases, with 17 bases between. CDR1 is LGHNA, CDR2 YNFKEQ, per germline.

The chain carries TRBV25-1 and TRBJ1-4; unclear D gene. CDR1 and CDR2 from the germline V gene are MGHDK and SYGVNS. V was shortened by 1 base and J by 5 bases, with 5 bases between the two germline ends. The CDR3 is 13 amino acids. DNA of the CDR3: TGTGCCAGCAGTGAATCGGGGAATGAAAAACTGTTTTTT. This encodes CASSESGNEKLFF.

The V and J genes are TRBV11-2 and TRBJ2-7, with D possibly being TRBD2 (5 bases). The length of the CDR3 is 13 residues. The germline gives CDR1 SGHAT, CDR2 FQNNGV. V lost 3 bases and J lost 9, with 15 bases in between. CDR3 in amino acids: CASSLDAQAGQYF. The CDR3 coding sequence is TGTGCCAGCAGCTTGGACGCCCAGGCGGGGCAGTACTTC. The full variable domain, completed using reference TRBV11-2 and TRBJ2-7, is EAGVAQSPRYKIIEKRQSVAFWCNPISGHATLYWYQQILGQGPKLLIQFQNNGVVDDSQLPKDRFSAERLKGVDSTLKIQPAKLEDSAVYLCASSLDAQAGQYFGPGTRLTVT.

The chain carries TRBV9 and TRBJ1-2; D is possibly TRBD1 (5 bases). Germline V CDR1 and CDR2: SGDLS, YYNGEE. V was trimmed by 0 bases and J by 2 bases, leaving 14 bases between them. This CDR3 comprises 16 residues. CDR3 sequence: CASSVDFREANYGYTF. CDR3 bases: TGTGCCAGCAGCGTAGATTTCAGGGAGGCAAACTATGGCTACACCTTC.

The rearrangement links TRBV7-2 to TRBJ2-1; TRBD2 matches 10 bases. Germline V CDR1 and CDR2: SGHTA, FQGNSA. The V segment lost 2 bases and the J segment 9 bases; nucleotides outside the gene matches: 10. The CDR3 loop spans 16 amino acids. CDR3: CASSLLAGVRSGEQFF. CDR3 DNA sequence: TGTGCCAGCAGCTTACTAGCGGGAGTGCGGTCGGGTGAGCAGTTCTTC.

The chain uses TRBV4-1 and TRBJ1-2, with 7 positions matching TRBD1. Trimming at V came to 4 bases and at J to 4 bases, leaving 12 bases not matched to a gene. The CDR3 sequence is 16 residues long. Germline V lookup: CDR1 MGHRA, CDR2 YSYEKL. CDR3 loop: CASSPPSGQLSYGYTF. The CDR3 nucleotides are TGCGCCAGCAGCCCGCCCTCGGGACAGCTATCCTATGGCTACACCTTC.